The 9 T cell receptor beta chains below all came from one sample that was sequenced in a study of blood T cell repertoires in COVID-19. The method was immunoSEQ multiplex PCR; TCRdb's version includes in-frame clones alone and lacks a portion of them. The profile covers under 250,000 clones, with roughly 90% appearing a single time and more than 5.5% taken by the ten largest. The sample taken for sequencing was peripheral blood. These receptors were taken from a man between 60 and 70 years old who had recovered from COVID-19.

The rearrangement uses TRBV6-7 and TRBJ2-7; possibly TRBD1 for D (6 bases). TRBV6-7 is recorded as an ORF, its role being uncertain. The CDR3 is 15 residues long. The V end lost 2 bases, the J end lost 6 bases, and 17 bases lay between the germline ends. The CDR3 spells CASSYGWDTESEQYF. The CDR3 DNA reads TGTGCCAGCAGTTACGGGTGGGACACGGAAAGCGAGCAGTACTTC.

The V and J genes are TRBV6-2 or TRBV6-3 and TRBJ1-5, with D possibly matching TRBD1 (6 bases). The CDR3 spans 15 residues. V was shortened by 3 bases and J by 4 bases, with 13 bases between the two germline ends. The germline gives CDR1 MNHEY, CDR2 SVGEGT. The CDR3: CASSYAGARNQPQHF. The CDR3 nucleotides read TGTGCCAGCAGTTATGCGGGGGCACGGAATCAGCCCCAGCATTTT.

This clone was detected only once. The J gene is TRBJ2-7, the V gene TRBV7-6, with D perhaps matching TRBD1 (6 bases). Germline assignment: CDR1 SGHVS and CDR2 FNYEAQ. CDR3 length: 15 amino acids. The V gene lost 1 base and the J gene lost 0 bases, with 10 bases spanning the gap. CDR3 amino acids: CASSLVQGSSYEQYF. The CDR3 DNA sequence: TGTGCCAGCAGCTTAGTTCAGGGGAGCTCCTACGAGCAGTACTTC.

The gene calls are TRBV2 and TRBJ2-7; 7 positions agree with TRBD1. The CDR3 spans 17 residues. Germline CDR1 SNHLY, CDR2 FYNNEI. The ends lost 2 bases at V and 1 base at J; junction bases unmatched: 11. The CDR3 loop is CASSERGRGQFSYEQYF. CDR3 bases: TGTGCCAGCAGTGAAAGAGGAAGGGGACAGTTTTCCTACGAGCAGTACTTC.

V gene TRBV6-6 combines with J gene TRBJ2-5; TRBD2 matches at 13 bases. Germline assignment: CDR1 MNHNY and CDR2 SVGAGI (reference sequence). Trimming took 5 bases from V and 4 from J; bases not matched to a gene: 10. This CDR3 has 17 amino acids. The CDR3 DNA is TGTGCCAGCAGTCGGACTAGCGGGGGACCGCGGGTAGAGACCCAGTACTTC. This gives the protein CASSRTSGGPRVETQYF.

There are a few counts of this clone. The rearrangement uses TRBV18 and TRBJ1-2; perhaps TRBD1 as D (5 bases). V was clipped by 3 bases and J by 7 bases, with 15 bases between them. Germline loops: CDR1 KGHSH, CDR2 LQKENI. This CDR3 has 14 amino acids. CDR3 protein: CASSPDIGGAGYTF. In DNA form, the CDR3 reads TGTGCCAGCTCACCGGACATAGGAGGGGCTGGCTACACCTTC.

This chain uses TRBV6-5 with TRBJ1-6; TRBD1 agrees at 7 bases. The V and J ends lost 6 bases and 6 bases, in that order; junction bases with no gene match: 5. The germline V gene has CDR1 MNHEY and CDR2 SVGAGI. The CDR3 loop spans 14 amino acids. The CDR3 is CASSWDSSNSPLHF. Written as DNA, the CDR3 is TGTGCCAGCAGCTGGGACAGCTCTAATTCACCCCTCCACTTT.

The chain employs TRBV10-3 and TRBJ2-2, with TRBD1 matching over 7 bases. J gave up 2 bases and V 6 bases, and 15 bases lay outside the gene matches. Germline V gives CDR1 ENHRY, CDR2 SYGVKD. The CDR3 has 18 amino acids. CDR3 nucleotide sequence: TGTGCCATCAGGCCGAACCCGGGACAGTTTGGAAACACCGGGGAGCTGTTTTTT. Protein product: CAIRPNPGQFGNTGELFF.

This rearrangement joins TRBV6-1 to TRBJ2-7, with a weak D call TRBD1 (5 bases). Per the germline V gene, CDR1 is MNHNS and CDR2 is SASEGT. Trimming removed 2 bases from V and 9 bases from J, with 11 bases in between. CDR3 length equals 12 residues. The CDR3 nucleotides are TGTGCCAGCAGTGAACCCTACAGGAGGCAGTACTTC. It is translated as CASSEPYRRQYF.